One sample yielded the 9 T cell receptor beta chains listed below, sequenced in a study of PD-1 blockade in mismatch repair-deficient tumors. Sequenced by immunoSEQ multiplex PCR; TCRdb stores in-frame clones only, minus some. Of about 84,000 clones listed, over 75% are singletons. The sequenced sample was peripheral blood, obtained 12 weeks after starting pembrolizumab. These receptors originate from an adult with mismatch repair-deficient cancer.

This clone is termed medium-sized. The genes are TRBV7-9 and TRBJ1-2, with TRBD1 identical over 11 bases. The J segment lost 7 bases and the V segment lost 1 base, leaving 5 bases of the junction unmatched. CDR3 length: 15 amino acids. Per the germline V gene, CDR1 is SEHNR and CDR2 is FQNEAQ (reference sequence). The CDR3 bases are TGTGCCAGCAGCTTAGGCCGGACAGGGGGCTTTGGCTACACCTTC. Residues: CASSLGRTGGFGYTF.

The chain combines TRBV7-9 with TRBJ2-1; TRBD2 agrees at 12 bases. Per germline, CDR1 SEHNR and CDR2 FQNEAQ (reference sequence). The CDR3 is made up of 18 amino acids. The V gene end was trimmed by 5 bases and the J gene end by 4 bases; junction bases not matched to a gene: 12. The CDR3: CASSPLAGGSPLYNEQFF. The CDR3 DNA is TGTGCCAGCAGCCCCCTAGCGGGAGGGTCCCCCTTATACAATGAGCAGTTCTTC.

CDR3 coding DNA: TGTGCCAGCAGCCCCCACCAGGCCCAGTACTTC. Its translation is CASSPHQAQYF. V and J are TRBV5-8 and TRBJ2-5; D remains unclear. V lost 4 bases, J lost 9 bases, and 10 bases lay in between. The CDR3 contains 11 residues. Germline loops: CDR1 SGHTS, CDR2 YDEGEE. Using reference TRBV5-8 and TRBJ2-5 for the parts outside the CDR3, the full variable domain is EAGVTQSPTHLIKTRGQQATLRCSPISGHTSVYWYQQALGLGLQFLLWYDEGEERNRGNFPPRFSGRQFPNYSSELNVNALELEDSALYLCASSPHQAQYFGPGTRLLVL.

This CDR3 is CASSVEGLDEKLFF. The CDR3 nucleotides read TGTGCCAGCAGCGTGGAGGGTCTCGATGAAAAACTGTTTTTT. V usage is TRBV5-4 and J usage is TRBJ1-4; D remains unclear. Germline lookup yields CDR1 SGHNT and CDR2 YYREEE (reference sequence). The CDR3 is made up of 14 amino acids. The V gene lost 4 bases and the J gene lost 6 bases, with 13 bases spanning the gap.

The chain joins TRBV28 to TRBJ1-1; possibly TRBD1 for D (6 bases). The V and J ends lost 4 bases and 0 bases respectively, with 15 bases between them. The CDR3 has 16 residues. Germline values: CDR1 MDHEN, CDR2 SYDVKM. DNA for the CDR3: TGTGCCAGCAGTTCAAACCTCGGACAGATGAACACTGAAGCTTTCTTT. It specifies CASSSNLGQMNTEAFF.

The chain links TRBV6-1 to TRBJ1-2; no reliable D call. Looked up from germline, CDR1 is MNHNS and CDR2 is SASEGT. V shed 3 bases and J shed 6 bases, with 17 bases lying between them. The CDR3 contains 15 residues. CDR3 sequence: CASSEAGLIPNGYTF. CDR3 DNA: TGTGCCAGCAGTGAGGCAGGTCTGATTCCGAATGGCTACACCTTC.

The chain carries TRBV28 and TRBJ1-2; the D is unclear. V lost 7 bases and J 4 bases, leaving 25 bases between the germline ends. The CDR3 extends over 17 amino acids. In germline, CDR1 is MDHEN, CDR2 SYDVKM. Here the CDR3 DNA reads TGTGCCAGCACCCTTCTTCCCGGGGAACTAAAGCTCTATGGCTACACCTTC. It encodes CASTLLPGELKLYGYTF.

The chain carries TRBV11-3 and TRBJ2-1; 8 bases line up with TRBD2. Trimming at V came to 1 base and at J to 5 bases, leaving 10 bases not matched to a gene. CDR1 is SGHNT, CDR2 YENEEA, per germline. CDR3 length: 17 amino acids. CDR3 coding DNA: TGTGCCAGCAGCTTAGGTTTGTCGACTAGCGTAGACAATGAGCAGTTCTTC. Its protein product is CASSLGLSTSVDNEQFF.

The chain uses TRBV5-1 and TRBJ2-7; no clear D. Looked up from germline, CDR1 is SGHRS and CDR2 is YFSETQ. This CDR3 contains 13 residues. V was shortened by 1 base and J by 4 bases, with 9 bases between the two germline ends. CDR3 residues: CASSLRQKYEQYF. DNA of the CDR3: TGCGCCAGCAGCTTGCGCCAAAAATACGAGCAGTACTTC. Drawing the rest from reference TRBV5-1 and TRBJ2-7, the complete variable domain is KAGVTQTPRYLIKTRGQQVTLSCSPISGHRSVSWYQQTPGQGLQFLFEYFSETQRNKGNFPGRFSGRQFSNSRSEMNVSTLELGDSALYLCASSLRQKYEQYFGPGTRLTVT.